This T cell receptor (beta chain) derives from a study of metastatic and nonmetastatic thyroid tumors (dated by TCRdb to the early 2020s). A note on the overall study: Repertoires from peripheral blood and from tumor or nodule tissue samples of malignant and benign thyroid patients were compared.

Library creation used PCR. The sequencer listed for this sample is Illumina HiSeq 4000. The TCR beta-chain CDR3 region of each patient was profiled by high-throughput sequencing. Per the authors' processing: A classifier to discriminate distant-metastatic papillary thyroid cancer patients was built from CDR3 differences across clinicopathological groups. Repertoire diversity was assessed with the Shannon index, and tumor-blood repertoire similarity with the Morisita-Horn index. Starting from the raw public reads, TCRdb applied fastp trimming at Q25, assembled clones with MiXCR and retained in-frame beta chains. It is TCRdb's table, rather than the study itself, that gives the V and J calls and clone size. The sample table contains about 49,000 clones; only one count was recorded for less than 5% of them. The ten largest account for less than 10% of the sample. None of the patients had been given any treatment before thyroid surgery. Using T-cell receptor beta sequencing, the researchers looked back retrospectively at clinical samples from patients, gathered between about 2011 and 2018.

From a lookup of the germline V gene (reference sequence), CDR1 and CDR2 are PRHDT and FYEKMQ. Taken from cysteine to phenylalanine, the CDR3 has 13 residues. The DNA shown is the 39-base CDR3, in frame from base 1. In this sample, this clone turned up a few times. This receptor's antigen is unknown. The junction departs from the called germline gene at one end, perhaps through a read error. Overall study results and their limits: TCR beta diversity was reported as significantly higher in malignant tumors than in benign nodules, in both blood and tumor samples.

This clonotype was sampled from a female donor with papillary thyroid cancer or a benign thyroid nodule (not recorded which). Some clones in this sample may be carry-over from other donors' samples. Recombination connected TRBV13 to TRBJ2-7; the D segment cannot be called with confidence. The specimen sequenced was blood. At the DNA level, the sequence is TGTGCCAGCAGCTTAGGAGGTTCCTATGAGCAGTACTTC. Protein translation: CASSLGGSYEQYF.